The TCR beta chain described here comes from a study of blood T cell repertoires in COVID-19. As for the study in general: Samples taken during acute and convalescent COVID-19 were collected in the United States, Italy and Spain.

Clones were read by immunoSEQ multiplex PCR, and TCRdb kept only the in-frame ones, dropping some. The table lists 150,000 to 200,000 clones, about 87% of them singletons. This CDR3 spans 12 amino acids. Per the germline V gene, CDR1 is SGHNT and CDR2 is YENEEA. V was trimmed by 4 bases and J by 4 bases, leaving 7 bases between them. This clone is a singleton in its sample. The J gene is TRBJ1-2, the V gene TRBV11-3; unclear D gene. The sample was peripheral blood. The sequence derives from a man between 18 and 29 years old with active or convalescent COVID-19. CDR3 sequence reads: CASSSLSYGYTF. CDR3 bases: TGTGCCAGCAGCTCCCTCAGCTATGGCTACACCTTC.